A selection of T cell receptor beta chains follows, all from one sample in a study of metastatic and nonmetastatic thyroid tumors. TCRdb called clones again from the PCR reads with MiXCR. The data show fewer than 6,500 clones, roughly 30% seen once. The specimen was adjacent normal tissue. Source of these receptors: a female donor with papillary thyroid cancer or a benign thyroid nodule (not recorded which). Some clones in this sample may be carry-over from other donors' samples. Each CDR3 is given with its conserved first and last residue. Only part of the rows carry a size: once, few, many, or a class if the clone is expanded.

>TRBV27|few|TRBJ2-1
CASSLSRDTYNEQFF
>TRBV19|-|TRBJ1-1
CASSVDRETEAFF
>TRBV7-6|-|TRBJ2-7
CASSYRDGTSEKYEQYF
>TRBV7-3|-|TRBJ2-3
CASNSLDGAPLDTQYF
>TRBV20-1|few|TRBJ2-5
CSAQGLEETQYF
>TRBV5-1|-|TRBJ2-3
CASSLEQALRTDTQYF
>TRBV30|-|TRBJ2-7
CAWNWDRVNSEQYF
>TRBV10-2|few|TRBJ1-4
CASTEGWGEKLFF
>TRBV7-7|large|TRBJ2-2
CASSSDTTTGELFF
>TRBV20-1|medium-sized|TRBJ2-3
CSARDRGNTDTQYF
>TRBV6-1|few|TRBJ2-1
CACSKEDRRYTEQFF
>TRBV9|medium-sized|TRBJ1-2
CASSGEGQGDYGYTF
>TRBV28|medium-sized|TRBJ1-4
CASSFGDGANEKLFF
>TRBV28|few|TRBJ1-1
CASSPGPTGVGTEAFF
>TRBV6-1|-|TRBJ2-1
CATTGTGLNEQFF
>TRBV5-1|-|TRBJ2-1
CASSLGTRTNEQFF
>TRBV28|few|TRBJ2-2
CASSTGTGYTGELFF
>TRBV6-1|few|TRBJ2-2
CASTTSGAMAGELFF
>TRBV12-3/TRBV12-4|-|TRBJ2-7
CASSLDQLSYEQYF
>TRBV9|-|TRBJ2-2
CASSVEGWGAGELFF
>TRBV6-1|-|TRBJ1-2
CASSSTVYHGYTF
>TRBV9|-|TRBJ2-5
CASSVGTDTLQETQYF
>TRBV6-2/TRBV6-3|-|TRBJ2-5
CASTLTQGRRGTQYF
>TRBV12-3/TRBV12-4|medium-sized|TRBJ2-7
CASSLTRGGEYEQYF
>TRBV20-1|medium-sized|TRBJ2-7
CSARRHSPTYEQYF
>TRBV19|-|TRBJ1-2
CASSIGDGGYTF
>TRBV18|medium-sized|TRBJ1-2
CASSPQGDYGYTF
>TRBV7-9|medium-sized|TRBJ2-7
CASSLARDPDF
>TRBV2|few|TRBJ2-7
CASRSGTQSYEQYF
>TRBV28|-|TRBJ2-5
CASRLEGGRETQYF
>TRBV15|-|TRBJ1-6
CATSRGMENSPLHF
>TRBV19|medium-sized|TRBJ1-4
CASKSGEKLFF
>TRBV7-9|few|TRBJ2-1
CAMSSSYNEQFF
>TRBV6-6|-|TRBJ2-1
CASSYRAGPYYNEQFF
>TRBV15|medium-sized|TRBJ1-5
CATSRGGIGYQPQHF
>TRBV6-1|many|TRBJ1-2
CASRDHGQRGYGYTF
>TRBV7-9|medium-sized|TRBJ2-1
CASSFPVGGEQFF
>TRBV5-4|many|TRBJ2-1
CASSLNRGSSYNEQFF
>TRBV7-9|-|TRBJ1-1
CASIFSNTEAFF
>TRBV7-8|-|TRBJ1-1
CASTRADRGRTEAFF
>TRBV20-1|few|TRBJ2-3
CSAPSGRYTDTQYF
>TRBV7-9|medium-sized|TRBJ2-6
CASTEGSGANVLTF
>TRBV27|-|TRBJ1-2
CASSLYAPGTGNYGYTF
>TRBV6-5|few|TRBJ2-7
CASSYSYRGYEQYF
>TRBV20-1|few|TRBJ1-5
CSAKGPINQPQHF
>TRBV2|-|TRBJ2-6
CASRQGSASSGANVLTF
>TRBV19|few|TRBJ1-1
CASRKQGNLGPEAFF
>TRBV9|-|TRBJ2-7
CASSVARGGGAEQYF